Sequencing of this TCR beta chain was carried out in a study of Graves' ophthalmopathy and Graves' hyperthyroidism. Findings of the study overall: An 81.08% specificity and roughly 90% sensitivity were achieved by a 13-signature model that separated ophthalmopathy from stable hyperthyroidism. Most expanded clonotypes in thyroid above 0.001 frequency also showed up in blood.

The authors amplified TCR beta CDR3 regions, and they did so from RNA transcripts for repertoire sequencing. First-round RT-PCR with HTBI primers preceded a second-round multiplex PCR. TCRdb analysed the multiplex PCR reads with MiXCR anew, one entry per CDR3 protein. The sample holds over a million distinct CDR3 sequences, 35% to 40% seen once. New diagnoses, under 2 months' duration, and ages 18 to 65 characterized the hyperthyroidism patients. Patients were left out if they had other autoimmune diseases, uncontrolled infections, pregnancy or lactation. The V gene end was trimmed by 6 bases and the J gene end by 6 bases; junction bases not matched to a gene: 11. This CDR3 has 14 residues. CDR1 is MNHNS and CDR2 is SASEGT in the germline V gene. Of note for this clonotype: Its specificity is not known.

Source material: peripheral blood or thyroid tissue (not recorded which). This TCR came from an adult man with Graves' hyperthyroidism. This chain joins TRBV6-1 and TRBJ2-7; 7 bases map to TRBD1. This CDR3 is CASSTGTENSEQYF. CDR3 DNA sequence: TGTGCCAGCAGCACCGGGACAGAAAACTCCGAGCAGTACTTC.